This T cell receptor (beta chain) was identified during a study of blood T cell repertoires in COVID-19. Study-level information: Collection of acute and convalescent COVID-19 samples took place in the United States, Italy and Spain.

V was trimmed by 5 bases and J by 5 bases, leaving 9 bases between them. This CDR3 is built from 12 residues. Per germline, CDR1 MDHEN and CDR2 SYDVKM. In the authors' methods: The assay estimated nucleated cells by amplifying reference gene primers. TCRdb keeps only in-frame clones here, not all; method: immunoSEQ multiplex PCR. V, J and clone size were drawn from that table, and D and trimming were deduced from the DNA. The sample consists of 240,000 or so clones, around 84% of them appearing once. The sample was peripheral blood. The source of this sequence is a woman under 30 with acute or convalescent COVID-19. This chain uses TRBV28 with TRBJ2-5, with D maybe TRBD2 (5 bases). This CDR3 is CASSRSGETQYF. In DNA, the CDR3 is TGTGCCAGCAGTCGGTCGGGGGAGACCCAGTACTTC. Looking up the rest from reference TRBV28 and TRBJ2-5 gives the full variable domain: DVKVTQSSRYLVKRTGEKVFLECVQDMDHENMFWYRQDPGLGLRLIYFSYDVKMKEKGDIPEGYSVSREKKERFSLILESASTNQTSMYLCASSRSGETQYFGPGTRLLVL.